This T cell receptor beta chain appears in the sequencing data of a study of blood T cell repertoires in COVID-19. Study information: The United States, Italy and Spain supplied acute and convalescent COVID-19 samples. T cells, B-cell-depleted T cells, or PBMCs provided the cDNA or gDNA that served as material.

This CDR3 is 16 amino acids long. Germline V lookup: CDR1 SGHNT, CDR2 YYREEE (reference sequence). V lost 0 bases to trimming and J lost 1 base, with 11 bases between them. In the source study's methods: The assay estimated nucleated cells by amplifying reference gene primers. Some clones are missing from TCRdb's copy, which holds only in-frame ones; the method was immunoSEQ multiplex PCR. V, J and clone size are those of that table, while D and trimming were read from the DNA. The sample lists fewer than 50,000 clones; around 75% were seen once. The rearrangement links TRBV5-4 to TRBJ2-1, with a possible D match to TRBD2 (5 bases). The clonotype originates from an older man with acute or convalescent COVID-19. Sequenced input: peripheral blood. The CDR3 loop is CASSLGGGGSYNEQFF. The CDR3 nucleotides read TGTGCCAGCAGCTTGGGAGGAGGAGGTTCCTACAATGAGCAGTTCTTC.